This T cell receptor (beta chain) was observed in a study of siplizumab effects on memory and regulatory T cells. As concerns this clone: Its antigen is still unknown.

V lost 10 bases, J lost 2 bases, and 14 bases lay in between. This CDR3 has 14 residues. The germline V gene has CDR1 LNHDA and CDR2 SQIVND (reference sequence). The authors cocultured the mixed lymphocyte reaction cells at 37 degrees C for roughly 6 days. General study results and limits: The study did not confirm that proliferating Tregs from siplizumab cultures were suppressive.

Per sample, approximately 10^5 TCR templates underwent assay. Sequencing was performed with immunoSEQ multiplex PCR; in TCRdb, only in-frame clones are kept and a portion is missing. The sample carries approximately 9,600 clones, 46% recorded once. The chain couples TRBV19 to TRBJ2-2; D may correspond to TRBD1 or TRBD2 (5 bases each). Material: CFSE-low (dividing) CD4+ T cells sorted from an allogeneic mixed lymphocyte reaction. This receptor was identified in a human donor in good health; the cells came from an allogeneic mixed lymphocyte reaction. CDR3 in DNA: TGTGCCATTCTTCGGGACGGTAACACCGGGGAGCTGTTTTTT. Its protein is CAILRDGNTGELFF.